The 8 T cell receptor beta chains given below trace back to one sample, sequenced in a study of CD4 T cells in relation to SARS-CoV-2 and coronaviruses. Clones were read by immunoSEQ multiplex PCR, and TCRdb kept only the in-frame ones, dropping some. The sample includes about 37,000 clones, less than 85% of them seen just once. Their recognized antigens are unknown. The sample consisted of naive CD4+ T cells from PBMCs, cultured in vitro. Indicated subset: naive CD4+ T cells isolated by negative enrichment. The receptors derive from an adult with COVID-19.

The table lists this clone with a few counts. The chain couples TRBV10-1 to TRBJ2-7; the match to TRBD1 covers 8 bases. The trim removed 6 bases at V and 2 bases at J, leaving 12 bases unmatched. The CDR3 is made up of 16 amino acids. Germline values: CDR1 WNHNN, CDR2 SYGVQD (reference sequence). CDR3 sequence (DNA): TGCGCCAGCAGGAACCCACGGACAGGGCTAACCTACGAGCAGTACTTC. Translated: CASRNPRTGLTYEQYF.

This sequence joins TRBV19 and TRBJ2-5; 7 nucleotides match TRBD2. J was trimmed by 3 bases and V by 8 bases; bases with no gene match: 6. The CDR3 is 13 residues long. Germline CDR1 is LNHDA and CDR2 is SQIVND (reference sequence). CDR3 amino acids: CASRLSGEETQYF. CDR3 DNA: TGTGCCAGTCGACTAAGCGGGGAAGAGACCCAGTACTTC.

The chain combines TRBV5-4 with TRBJ1-1; D not resolved. The CDR3 spans 13 residues. In germline, CDR1 is SGHNT, CDR2 YYREEE (reference sequence). Trimming pared 4 bases from V and 3 bases from J, leaving 10 bases between. CDR3 amino acids: CASSVGPDTEAFF. For the CDR3, the DNA is TGTGCCAGCAGCGTGGGCCCCGACACTGAAGCTTTCTTT.

The rearrangement uses TRBV7-9 and TRBJ2-3; tentatively, D is TRBD2 (5 bases). Trimming cost V 4 bases and J 6 bases, with 11 bases left between them. Per the germline V gene, CDR1 is SEHNR and CDR2 is FQNEAQ (reference sequence). The CDR3 has 13 amino acids. CDR3 loop: CASSYEGADTQYF. The CDR3 region has the DNA TGTGCCAGCAGCTATGAGGGTGCGGATACGCAGTATTTT.

V usage is TRBV2 and J usage is TRBJ2-3, with a possible D match to TRBD1 (6 bases). This CDR3 is built from 13 residues. Germline values: CDR1 SNHLY, CDR2 FYNNEI. V lost 7 bases to trimming and J lost 4 bases, with 12 bases between them. The CDR3 region has the DNA TGTGCCAGCATCCCGCAGGGGCCAGATACGCAGTATTTT. Translation gives CASIPQGPDTQYF.

The genes are TRBV20-1 and TRBJ2-3; D is perhaps TRBD2 (5 bases). Germline lookup yields CDR1 DFQATT and CDR2 SNEGSKA (reference sequence). The CDR3 sequence is 13 residues long. Trimming removed 3 bases at V and 1 base at J, with 8 bases between. The CDR3 DNA sequence: TGCAGTGCTAGTAGAGGGCGCACAGATACGCAGTATTTT. Translating gives CSASRGRTDTQYF.

V usage is TRBV5-1 and J usage is TRBJ1-2; D not certain. Trimming removed 0 bases from V and 4 bases from J, with 4 bases in between. The CDR3 runs to 12 residues. Germline CDR1 reads SGHRS; CDR2 reads YFSETQ. The CDR3 DNA sequence: TGCGCCAGCAGCTTGGCTACCTATGGCTACACCTTC. This sequence encodes CASSLATYGYTF.

The J gene is TRBJ1-3, the V gene TRBV30; TRBD1 might be the D (6 bases). Germline CDR1 is GTSNPN and CDR2 is SVGIG (reference sequence). CDR3 size: 13 residues. V lost 4 bases and J 2 bases, leaving 9 bases between the germline ends. The CDR3 is CAWIWGPGNTIYF. The CDR3 bases are TGTGCCTGGATCTGGGGGCCTGGAAACACCATATATTTT.